The sample holds one count of the clone carrying this TCR beta chain. The germline CDR1 and CDR2 sequences are MGHRA and YSYEKL. The CDR3 contains 15 residues. With V trimmed by 5 bases and J by 2 bases, 8 bases remained unmatched. The study ran its PCR with 60 Vbeta and 13 Jbeta primers. The table came from immunoSEQ multiplex PCR; TCRdb's copy has only in-frame clones and leaves some out. The sample comprises 100,000 to 150,000 clones, 75% to 80% of which are singletons, and roughly 5.9% rests with the top ten. The data were obtained in a study of cytomegalovirus exposure and HLA in healthy donors. The chain carries TRBV4-1 and TRBJ2-7, with 8 bases matching TRBD1. What was sequenced was PBMCs. The sequence was collected from a middle-aged woman in good health and CMV-seronegative. The chain's CDR3 is CASSSAGTGTYEQYF. CDR3 coding DNA: TGCGCCAGCAGCTCTGCCGGGACAGGAACCTACGAGCAGTACTTC.